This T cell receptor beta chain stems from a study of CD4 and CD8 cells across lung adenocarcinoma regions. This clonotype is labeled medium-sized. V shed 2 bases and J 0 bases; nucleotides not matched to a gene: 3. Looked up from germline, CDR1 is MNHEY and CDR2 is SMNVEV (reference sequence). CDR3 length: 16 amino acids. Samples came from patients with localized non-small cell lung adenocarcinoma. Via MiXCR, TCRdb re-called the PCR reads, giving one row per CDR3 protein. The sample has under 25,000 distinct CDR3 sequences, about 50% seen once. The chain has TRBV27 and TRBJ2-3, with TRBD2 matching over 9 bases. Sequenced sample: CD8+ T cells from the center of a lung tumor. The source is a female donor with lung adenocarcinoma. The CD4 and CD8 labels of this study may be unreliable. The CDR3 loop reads CASSLLAGQSTDTQYF. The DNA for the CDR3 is TGTGCCAGCAGTTTACTAGCGGGACAGAGCACAGATACGCAGTATTTT.